The entry below describes one TCR beta chain. Its antigen is as yet unknown. The TCRbeta library incorporated unique molecular identifiers. Each CDR3 protein is one row after TCRdb ran MiXCR on the PCR reads. Of 600,000 to 800,000 distinct CDR3 sequences listed, about an eighth are singletons. The sample comes from a study of T-cell reconstitution after alpha-beta-depleted transplantation in children. The CDR3 sequence is 16 residues long. V lost 4 bases to trimming and J lost 6 bases, with 18 bases between them. CDR1 is SGHVS, CDR2 FNYEAQ, per germline. The study's findings and limits: The study traced high day-60 TCRbeta diversity in some patients to surviving recipient T cells and thymic progenitors.

This sample comprised PBMCs, obtained before TCRalphabeta/CD19-depleted stem cell transplant. This sequence joins TRBV7-6 and TRBJ2-2; D may be TRBD1 or TRBD2 (5 bases each). The receptor comes from a girl aged 2-9 years with congenital amegakaryocytic thrombocytopenia, due to receive a stem cell transplant. CDR3 nucleotide sequence: TGTGCCAGCAGCTCCATCGGGGCTAGTTACTCCGGGGAGCTGTTTTTT. The encoded protein is CASSSIGASYSGELFF.